The sequence of this T cell receptor (beta chain) was determined in a study of CD8 T cells in ankylosing spondylitis. Study-wide results and caveats: Seven or eight highly homologous variants made up a TCR beta motif, and this motif appeared characteristic of ankylosing spondylitis blood. Certain motif variants had earlier appeared in reactive arthritis synovial fluid and blood.

Germline CDR1 reads SGHTA; CDR2 reads FQGNSA. The V segment lost 0 bases and the J segment 5 bases; nucleotides outside the gene matches: 9. The CDR3 spans 16 residues. A word on this clonotype: The antigen is undetermined.

With molecular barcodes, quantitative 5'-RACE was used to make the TCR beta libraries. TCRdb re-derived calls from the 5' RACE reads in MiXCR, one entry per CDR3 protein. This table has under 300,000 distinct CDR3 sequences, about 20% appearing once. This sequence was found in a male donor with ankylosing spondylitis or in good health (not recorded which). The rearrangement joins TRBV7-2 to TRBJ2-5; TRBD2 matches 7 bases. Sequenced material: blood, either unsorted or a sorted T cell fraction (not recorded which). The CDR3 nucleotides read TGTGCCAGCAGCTTAGCGCGGTGGGAGGGCCGGGAGACCCAGTACTTC. This encodes CASSLARWEGRETQYF. Full variable domain (outside the CDR3, taken from reference TRBV7-2 and TRBJ2-5): GAGVSQSPSNKVTEKGKDVELRCDPISGHTALYWYRQSLGQGLEFLIYFQGNSAPDKSGLPSDRFSAERTGGSVSTLTIQRTQQEDSAVYLCASSLARWEGRETQYFGPGTRLLVL.